The clone carrying this TCR beta chain has just a few counts. Its antigen is not identified. Extraction of total RNA produced a minimum of 5 micrograms from each sample. This entry is derived from a study of blood T cells in healthy people across ages. Study-level results: Correlation between TCR beta diversity and naive T cell percentage was strong. More naive CD4+ cells and higher diversity marked long-lived donors relative to aged donors.

Alongside a J-beta primer mix, a sample-barcoded 5' primer served in a second PCR lasting about 7 to 12 cycles. Unique molecular identifiers of 12 random nucleotides labeled each cDNA. TCRdb reanalysed the 5' RACE reads using MiXCR and keeps one entry per CDR3 protein. The table shows some 1.4 million distinct CDR3 sequences, with around 42% occurring only once. V lost 1 base to trimming and J lost 6 bases; unmatched junction nucleotides: 3. This CDR3 contains 15 residues. CDR1 and CDR2 (germline): SGHRS, YFSETQ. This chain connects TRBV5-1 to TRBJ2-1; TRBD2 agrees at 11 bases. The sequencing input was blood. The clonotype comes from a woman younger than 35 in good health. This CDR3 reads CASSLTLAGVNEQFF. The CDR3 nucleotides are TGCGCCAGCAGCTTGACACTAGCGGGAGTCAATGAGCAGTTCTTC.